The 19 T cell receptor beta chains reported below all come from one sample, sequenced in a study of OX40 agonist ivuxolimab in advanced cancers. Library creation used the immunoSEQ multiplex PCR assay. TCRdb took this table from immuneACCESS and kept in-frame rearrangements with V and J called. Such tables lack part of the clones; where checked against another copy, unresolved V genes explain under half of the gap, and the rest is unexplained. For this sample the table gives tens of thousands of clones, of which around 83% were detected only once. The top ten hold roughly a sixth of the sample. This sample comprised CD4+ or CD8+ T cells sorted from blood, obtained in a trial of the OX40 agonist ivuxolimab. Source of these receptors: an adult with an advanced solid tumor such as melanoma, head and neck, liver or kidney cancer.

The chain is built from TRBV27 and TRBJ2-3; tentatively, D is TRBD2 (6 bases). With 0 bases removed from V and 6 bases from J, the gap between germline ends came to 13 bases. CDR3 length: 15 residues. Looked up from germline, CDR1 is MNHEY and CDR2 is SMNVEV (reference sequence). CDR3 nucleotides: TGTGCCAGCAGTTTATCCTGGCGGGGCGAGGATACGCAGTATTTT. It encodes CASSLSWRGEDTQYF.

The chain couples TRBV4-2 to TRBJ2-1; TRBD1 might be the D (6 bases). Trimming took off 11 bases at V and 9 bases at J, with 17 bases between the two ends. CDR3 length equals 12 residues. Germline V CDR1 and CDR2: LGHNA, YNFKEQ. CDR3 DNA: TGTGCCGTTTCTTCGAGACAGGTTGAGCAGTTCTTC. Residues: CAVSSRQVEQFF.

This sequence joins TRBV4-3 and TRBJ2-7; 9 nucleotides line up with TRBD1. The CDR3 is 14 residues long. The V gene's germline CDR1 is LGHNA and CDR2 YSLEER. V lost 1 base and J lost 3; bases outside the gene matches: 1. DNA for the CDR3: TGCGCCAGCAGCCAAGGACAGGGGGACTACGAGCAGTACTTC. Translated: CASSQGQGDYEQYF.

The chain uses TRBV7-9 and TRBJ2-2; D might be TRBD2 (6 bases). The CDR3 has 17 amino acids. Trimming pared 5 bases from V and 3 bases from J, leaving 19 bases between. The germline CDR1 and CDR2 sequences are SEHNR and FQNEAQ (reference sequence). CDR3 sequence: CASSPPGVAAYTGELFF. The DNA for the CDR3 is TGTGCCAGCAGCCCCCCCGGGGTAGCGGCTTACACCGGGGAGCTGTTTTTT.

The chain is built from TRBV14 and TRBJ2-7; no clear D. Trimming removed 1 base at V and 5 bases at J, with 3 bases between. This CDR3 comprises 11 residues. Germline V lookup: CDR1 SGHDN, CDR2 FVKESK. CDR3: CASSQGHEQYF. The CDR3 DNA is TGTGCCAGCAGCCAAGGACACGAGCAGTACTTC. Full variable domain (outside the CDR3, taken from reference TRBV14 and TRBJ2-7): EAGVTQFPSHSVIEKGQTVTLRCDPISGHDNLYWYRRVMGKEIKFLLHFVKESKQDESGMPNNRFLAERTGGTYSTLKVQPAELEDSGVYFCASSQGHEQYFGPGTRLTVT.

J is TRBJ2-7 and V is TRBV4-1; the D is unclear. CDR1 is MGHRA, CDR2 YSYEKL, per germline. With 0 bases removed from V and 0 bases from J, the gap between germline ends came to 9 bases. The CDR3 length is 15 residues. CDR3 in DNA: TGCGCCAGCAGCCAAGACAATGGCCCCTCCTACGAGCAGTACTTC. It specifies CASSQDNGPSYEQYF.

This clone was found once. The chain uses TRBV4-3 and TRBJ2-4, with 8 positions matching TRBD2. The CDR3 length is 16 residues. Germline loops: CDR1 LGHNA, CDR2 YSLEER. V was clipped by 2 bases and J by 8 bases; unmatched bases: 11. The CDR3 nucleotides are TGCGCCAGCAGCCAATTTGTGACGGGGGGGATGGACATTCAGTACTTC. Translating it yields CASSQFVTGGMDIQYF.

The chain recombines TRBV9 with TRBJ2-7; D unclear. Germline lookup yields CDR1 SGDLS and CDR2 YYNGEE. The CDR3 extends over 12 amino acids. V gave up 3 bases and J gave up 10 bases, with 14 bases separating them. As DNA, the CDR3 is TGTGCCAGCAGCGCCCACCGCCCTTCCCAGTACTTC. Amino acids: CASSAHRPSQYF.

This clone has a handful of counts. The V call is TRBV6-6, the J call TRBJ1-4; 8 bases align to TRBD1. The J segment lost 4 bases and the V segment lost 8 bases, leaving 6 bases of the junction unmatched. CDR1 and CDR2 (germline): MNHNY, SVGAGI (reference sequence). This CDR3 region has 14 residues. DNA for the CDR3: TGTGCCAGCGATGGGACAGGACGTAATGAAAAACTGTTTTTT. As protein: CASDGTGRNEKLFF.

The chain recombines TRBV15 with TRBJ2-7, with 9 bases matching TRBD2. Germline CDR1 LNHNV, CDR2 YYDKDF (reference sequence). Trimming cost V 0 bases and J 3 bases; bases outside gene matches: 6. The CDR3 spans 16 residues. The CDR3 spells CATSRDVPSGNYEQYF. The CDR3 coding sequence is TGTGCCACCAGCAGAGATGTACCTAGCGGGAACTACGAGCAGTACTTC. Using reference TRBV15 and TRBJ2-7 for the parts outside the CDR3, the full variable domain is DAMVIQNPRYQVTQFGKPVTLSCSQTLNHNVMYWYQQKSSQAPKLLFHYYDKDFNNEADTPDNFQSRRPNTSFCFLDIRSPGLGDTAMYLCATSRDVPSGNYEQYFGPGTRLTVT.

The chain combines TRBV9 with TRBJ1-3; D is uncertain. The CDR3 runs 12 residues. Germline V gene sequence: CDR1 SGDLS, CDR2 YYNGEE. Written as DNA, the CDR3 is TGTGCAGGCGGGTTCTCTGGAAACACCATATATTTT. It translates to CAGGFSGNTIYF.

The chain joins TRBV5-6 to TRBJ2-1; TRBD1 matches at 9 bases. The CDR3 runs to 13 residues. V was pared by 5 bases and J by 6 bases, with 3 bases of the junction left unmatched. Germline V CDR1 and CDR2: SGHDT, YYEEEE. CDR3 in amino acids: CASRSDRGNEQFF. CDR3 sequence (DNA): TGTGCCAGCAGATCGGACAGGGGCAATGAGCAGTTCTTC.

This chain links TRBV18 with TRBJ2-7, with D unresolved. The CDR3 has 17 residues. Looked up from germline, CDR1 is KGHSH and CDR2 is LQKENI. V lost 3 bases to trimming and J lost 1 base, with 19 bases between them. The CDR3 loop is CASSPRVGWASSYEQYF. DNA of the CDR3: TGTGCCAGCTCACCCCGCGTGGGGTGGGCCAGTTCCTACGAGCAGTACTTC.

This chain joins TRBV6-5 and TRBJ1-6; TRBD1 agrees at 9 bases. Germline CDR1 is MNHEY and CDR2 is SVGAGI. After removal of 6 bases from V and 11 bases from J, the junction contained 8 bases not matched to a gene. The CDR3 runs 14 residues. The CDR3 sequence: CASRSGQGGTPLHF. CDR3 DNA: TGTGCCAGCAGATCGGGACAGGGTGGGACACCCCTCCACTTT.

The chain is built from TRBV27 and TRBJ2-7; D remains ambiguous. The CDR3 sequence is 14 residues long. Germline loops: CDR1 MNHEY, CDR2 SMNVEV (reference sequence). Deletions cut 5 bases from V and 2 bases from J, with 13 bases between. The CDR3 DNA reads as TGTGCCAGCAGTGCCCTTTTCACACCCTACGAGCAGTACTTC. Amino acid sequence: CASSALFTPYEQYF.

V and J are TRBV7-9 and TRBJ1-2, with 7 bases matching TRBD1. Germline CDR1 reads SEHNR; CDR2 reads FQNEAQ (reference sequence). CDR3 size: 13 residues. Losses at the gene ends were 4 bases for V and 6 bases for J; bases not matched to a gene: 5. As DNA, the CDR3 is TGTGCCAGCAGCTCGTACCAGGGGGATGGCTACACCTTC. As protein: CASSSYQGDGYTF.

There are a few counts of this clone. V and J are TRBV27 and TRBJ1-1, with D unclear. The CDR3 is made up of 14 amino acids. The germline CDR1 and CDR2 sequences are MNHEY and SMNVEV (reference sequence). V lost 0 bases, J lost 2 bases, and 7 bases lay in between. CDR3 loop: CASSLSPANTEAFF. CDR3 bases: TGTGCCAGCAGTTTATCACCGGCTAACACTGAAGCTTTCTTT.

V is TRBV9 and J is TRBJ1-1; 7 nucleotides match TRBD1. Germline trimming cut 6 bases from V and 1 base from J; bases unmatched to any gene: 9. CDR1 is SGDLS and CDR2 is YYNGEE in the germline V gene. The CDR3 loop spans 15 amino acids. The DNA of the CDR3 is TGTGCCAGCACGGCCTCCGGGACAGCGAACACTGAAGCTTTCTTT. Translating it yields CASTASGTANTEAFF.

The chain links TRBV6-5 to TRBJ2-7; D is possibly TRBD1 (5 bases). V lost 2 bases and J lost 3, with 11 bases in between. CDR1 MNHEY and CDR2 SVGAGI come from the germline V gene. The CDR3 is 14 amino acids. In nucleotides, the CDR3 is TGTGCCAGCAGTTACAGGACAAACTACTACGAGCAGTACTTC. It translates to CASSYRTNYYEQYF.